Reported below is one T cell receptor beta chain. The data were taken from a study of blood T cell repertoires in COVID-19. The data were produced by immunoSEQ multiplex PCR, yet TCRdb's version contains in-frame clones alone and is incomplete. The sample records about 330,000 clones, roughly 90% being singletons. Germline CDR1 is MDHEN and CDR2 is SYDVKM. The J segment lost 5 bases and the V segment lost 6 bases, leaving 5 bases of the junction unmatched. This CDR3 contains 14 residues. J is TRBJ2-1 and V is TRBV28; 9 bases are shared with TRBD1. The sequenced material came from PBMCs or T cells enriched from blood (not recorded which). The receptor comes from a woman under 40 who had recovered from COVID-19. Here the CDR3 reads CASRLQGANNEQFF. CDR3 in DNA: TGTGCCAGCAGACTACAGGGGGCAAACAATGAGCAGTTCTTC.